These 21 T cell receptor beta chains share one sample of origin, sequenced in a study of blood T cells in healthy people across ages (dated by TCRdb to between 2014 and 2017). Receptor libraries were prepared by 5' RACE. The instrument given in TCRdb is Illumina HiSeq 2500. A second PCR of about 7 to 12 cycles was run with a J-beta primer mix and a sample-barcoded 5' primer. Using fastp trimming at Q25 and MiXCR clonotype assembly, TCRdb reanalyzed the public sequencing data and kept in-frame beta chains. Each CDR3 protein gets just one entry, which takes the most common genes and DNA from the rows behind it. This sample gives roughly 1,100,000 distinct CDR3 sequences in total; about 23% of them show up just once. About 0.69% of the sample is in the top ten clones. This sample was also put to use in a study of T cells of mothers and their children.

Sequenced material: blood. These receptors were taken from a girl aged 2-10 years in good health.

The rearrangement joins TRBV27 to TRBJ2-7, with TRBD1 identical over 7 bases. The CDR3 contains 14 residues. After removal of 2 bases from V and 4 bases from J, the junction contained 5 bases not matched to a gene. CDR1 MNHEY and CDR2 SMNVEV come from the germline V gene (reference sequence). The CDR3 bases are TGTGCCAGCAGTTTAACGACAGGGCCGTACGAGCAGTACTTC. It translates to CASSLTTGPYEQYF.

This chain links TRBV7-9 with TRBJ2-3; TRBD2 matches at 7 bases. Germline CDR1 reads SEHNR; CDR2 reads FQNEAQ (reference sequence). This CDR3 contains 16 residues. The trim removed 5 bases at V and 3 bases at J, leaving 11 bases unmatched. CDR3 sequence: CASSVPTSMETDTQYF. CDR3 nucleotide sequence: TGTGCCAGCAGCGTGCCGACTAGCATGGAGACAGATACGCAGTATTTT.

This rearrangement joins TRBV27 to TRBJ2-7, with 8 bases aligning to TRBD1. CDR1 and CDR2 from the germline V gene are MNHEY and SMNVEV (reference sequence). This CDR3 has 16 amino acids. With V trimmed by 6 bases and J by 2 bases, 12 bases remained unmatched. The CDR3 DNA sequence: TGTGCCAGCAGGGCTGGTTTTCCGGGACAGGCCTACGAGCAGTACTTC. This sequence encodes CASRAGFPGQAYEQYF.

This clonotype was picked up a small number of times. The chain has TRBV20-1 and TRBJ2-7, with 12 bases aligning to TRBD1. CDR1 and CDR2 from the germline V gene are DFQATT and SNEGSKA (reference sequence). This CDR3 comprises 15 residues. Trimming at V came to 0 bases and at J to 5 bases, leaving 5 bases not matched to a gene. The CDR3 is CSARDSGQGAHEQYF. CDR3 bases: TGCAGTGCTAGAGATTCGGGACAGGGGGCTCACGAGCAGTACTTC.

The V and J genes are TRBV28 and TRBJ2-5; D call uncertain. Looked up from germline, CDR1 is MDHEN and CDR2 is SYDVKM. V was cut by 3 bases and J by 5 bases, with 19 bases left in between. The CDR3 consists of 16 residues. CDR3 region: CASSFGGMTRRETQYF. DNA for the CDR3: TGTGCCAGCAGTTTTGGTGGGATGACACGGCGGGAGACCCAGTACTTC.

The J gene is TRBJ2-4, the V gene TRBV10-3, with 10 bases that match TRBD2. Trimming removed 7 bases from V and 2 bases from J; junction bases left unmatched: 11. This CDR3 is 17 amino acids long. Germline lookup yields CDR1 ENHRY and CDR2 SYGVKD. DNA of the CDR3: TGTGCCATCAAGCTAGCGGGAGATTGGGGTCCCAAAAACATTCAGTACTTC. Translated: CAIKLAGDWGPKNIQYF.

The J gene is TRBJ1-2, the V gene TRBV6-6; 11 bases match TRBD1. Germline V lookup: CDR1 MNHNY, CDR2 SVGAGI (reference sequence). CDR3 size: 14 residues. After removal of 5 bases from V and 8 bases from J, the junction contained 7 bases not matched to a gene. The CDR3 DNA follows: TGTGCCAGCAGTCGAGCGGGACAGGGGGACGGCTACACCTTC. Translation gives CASSRAGQGDGYTF.

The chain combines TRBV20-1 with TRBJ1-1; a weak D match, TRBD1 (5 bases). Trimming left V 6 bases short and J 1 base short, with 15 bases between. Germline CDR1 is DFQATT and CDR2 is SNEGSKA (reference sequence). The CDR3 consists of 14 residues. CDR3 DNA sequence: TGCAGTGCCAGGGAACGAGGCTGGAACACTGAAGCTTTCTTT. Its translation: CSARERGWNTEAFF.

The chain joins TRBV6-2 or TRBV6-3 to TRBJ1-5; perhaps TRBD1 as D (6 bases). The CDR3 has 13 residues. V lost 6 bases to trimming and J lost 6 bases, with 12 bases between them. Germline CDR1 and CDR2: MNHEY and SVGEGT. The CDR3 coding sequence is TGTGCCAGCAGCGCAACAGGGTTTCAGCCCCAGCATTTT. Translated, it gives CASSATGFQPQHF.

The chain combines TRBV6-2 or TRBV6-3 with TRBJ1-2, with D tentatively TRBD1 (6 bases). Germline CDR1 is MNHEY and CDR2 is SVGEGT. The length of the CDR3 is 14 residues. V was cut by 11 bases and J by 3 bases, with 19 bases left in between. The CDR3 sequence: CAARTAHGDYGYTF. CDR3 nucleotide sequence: TGTGCCGCCCGGACAGCGCACGGCGACTATGGCTACACCTTC.

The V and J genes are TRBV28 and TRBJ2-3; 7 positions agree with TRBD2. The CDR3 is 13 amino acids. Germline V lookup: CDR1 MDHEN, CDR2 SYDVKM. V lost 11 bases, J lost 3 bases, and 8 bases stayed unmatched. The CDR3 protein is CAAGTTRTDTQYF. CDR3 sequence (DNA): TGTGCCGCCGGGACTACGCGGACAGATACGCAGTATTTT. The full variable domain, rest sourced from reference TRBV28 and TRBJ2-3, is DVKVTQSSRYLVKRTGEKVFLECVQDMDHENMFWYRQDPGLGLRLIYFSYDVKMKEKGDIPEGYSVSREKKERFSLILESASTNQTSMYLCAAGTTRTDTQYFGPGTRLTVL.

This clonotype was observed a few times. CDR3 protein: CSARVGGYNEQFF. In nucleotides, the CDR3 is TGCAGTGCTAGAGTGGGCGGTTACAATGAGCAGTTCTTC. The chain links TRBV20-1 to TRBJ2-5; D is undetermined. The DNA end favors TRBJ2-1, so the J call may be wrong. Per the germline V gene, CDR1 is DFQATT and CDR2 is SNEGSKA (reference sequence). This CDR3 is built from 13 residues.

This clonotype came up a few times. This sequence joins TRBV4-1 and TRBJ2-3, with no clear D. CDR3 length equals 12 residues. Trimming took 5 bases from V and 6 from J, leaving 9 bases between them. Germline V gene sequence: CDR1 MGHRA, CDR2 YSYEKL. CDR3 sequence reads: CASSATRDTQYF. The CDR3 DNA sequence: TGCGCCAGCAGCGCGACCCGGGATACGCAGTATTTT.

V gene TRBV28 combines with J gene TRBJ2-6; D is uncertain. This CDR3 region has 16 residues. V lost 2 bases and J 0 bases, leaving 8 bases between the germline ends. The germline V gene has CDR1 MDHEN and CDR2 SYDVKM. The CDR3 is CASSLGLSSGANVLTF. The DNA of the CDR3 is TGTGCCAGCAGTTTAGGGTTGAGCTCTGGGGCCAACGTCCTGACTTTC.

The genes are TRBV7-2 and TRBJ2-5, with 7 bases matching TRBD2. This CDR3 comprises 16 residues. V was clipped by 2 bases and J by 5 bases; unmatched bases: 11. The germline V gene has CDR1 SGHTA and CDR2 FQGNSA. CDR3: CASSLHIGGGQETQYF. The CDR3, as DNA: TGTGCCAGCAGCTTACATATCGGCGGGGGTCAGGAGACCCAGTACTTC. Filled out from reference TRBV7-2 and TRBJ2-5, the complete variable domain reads GAGVSQSPSNKVTEKGKDVELRCDPISGHTALYWYRQSLGQGLEFLIYFQGNSAPDKSGLPSDRFSAERTGGSVSTLTIQRTQQEDSAVYLCASSLHIGGGQETQYFGPGTRLLVL.

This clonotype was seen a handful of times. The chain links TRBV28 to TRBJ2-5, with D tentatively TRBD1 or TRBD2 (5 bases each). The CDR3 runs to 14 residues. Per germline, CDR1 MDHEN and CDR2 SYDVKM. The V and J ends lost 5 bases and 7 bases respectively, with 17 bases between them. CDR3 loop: CASSPRLGVGTQYF. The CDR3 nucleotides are TGTGCCAGCAGTCCTCGGTTGGGGGTAGGGACCCAGTACTTC.

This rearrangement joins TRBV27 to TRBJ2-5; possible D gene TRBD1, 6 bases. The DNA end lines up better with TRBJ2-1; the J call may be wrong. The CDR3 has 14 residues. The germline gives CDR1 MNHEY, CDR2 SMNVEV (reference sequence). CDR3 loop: CASSFRQGLDEQFF. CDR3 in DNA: TGTGCCAGCAGTTTTCGGCAGGGGCTGGATGAGCAGTTCTTC.

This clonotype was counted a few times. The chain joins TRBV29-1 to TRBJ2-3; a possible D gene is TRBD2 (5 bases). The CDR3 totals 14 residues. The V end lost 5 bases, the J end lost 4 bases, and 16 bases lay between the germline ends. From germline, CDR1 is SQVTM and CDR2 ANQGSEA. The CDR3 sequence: CSVSVLVGADTQYF. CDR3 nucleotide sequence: TGCAGCGTTTCAGTACTAGTTGGCGCAGATACGCAGTATTTT.

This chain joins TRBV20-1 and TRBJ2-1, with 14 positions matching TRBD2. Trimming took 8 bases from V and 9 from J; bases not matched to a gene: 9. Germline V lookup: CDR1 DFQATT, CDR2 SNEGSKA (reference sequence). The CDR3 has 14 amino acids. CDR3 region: CSPKRLAGGLEQFF. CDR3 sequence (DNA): TGCAGTCCCAAGCGACTAGCGGGGGGGCTTGAGCAGTTCTTC.

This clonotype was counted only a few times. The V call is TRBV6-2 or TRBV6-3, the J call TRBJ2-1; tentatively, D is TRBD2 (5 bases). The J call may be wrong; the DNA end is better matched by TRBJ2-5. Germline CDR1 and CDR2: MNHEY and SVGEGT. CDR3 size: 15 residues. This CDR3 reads CASSPAYPEAGTQYF. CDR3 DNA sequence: TGTGCCAGCAGTCCAGCCTATCCGGAGGCGGGGACCCAGTACTTC.

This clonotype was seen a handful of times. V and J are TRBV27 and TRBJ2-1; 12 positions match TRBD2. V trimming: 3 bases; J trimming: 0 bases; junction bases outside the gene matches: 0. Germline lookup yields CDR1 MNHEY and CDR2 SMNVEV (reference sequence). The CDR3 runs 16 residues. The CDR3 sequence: CASSLGLAGSYNEQFF. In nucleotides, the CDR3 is TGTGCCAGCAGTTTGGGACTAGCGGGCTCCTACAATGAGCAGTTCTTC.